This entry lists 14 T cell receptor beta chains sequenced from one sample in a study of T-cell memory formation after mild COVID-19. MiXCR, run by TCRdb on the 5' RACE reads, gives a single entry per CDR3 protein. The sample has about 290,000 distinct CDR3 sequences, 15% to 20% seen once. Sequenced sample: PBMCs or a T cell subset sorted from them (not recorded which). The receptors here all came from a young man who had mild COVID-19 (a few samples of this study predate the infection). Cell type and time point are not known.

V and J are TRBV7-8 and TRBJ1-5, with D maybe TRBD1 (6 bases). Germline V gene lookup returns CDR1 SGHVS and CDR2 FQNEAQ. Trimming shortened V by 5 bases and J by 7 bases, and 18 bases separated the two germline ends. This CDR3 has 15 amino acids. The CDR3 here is CASSENQGPSQPQHF. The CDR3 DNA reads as TGTGCCAGCAGCGAAAATCAGGGGCCCTCCCAGCCCCAGCATTTT. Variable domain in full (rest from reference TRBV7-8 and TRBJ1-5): GAGVSQSPRYKVAKRGQDVALRCDPISGHVSLFWYQQALGQGPEFLTYFQNEAQLDKSGLPSDRFFAERPEGSVSTLKIQRTQQEDSAVYLCASSENQGPSQPQHFGDGTRLSIL.

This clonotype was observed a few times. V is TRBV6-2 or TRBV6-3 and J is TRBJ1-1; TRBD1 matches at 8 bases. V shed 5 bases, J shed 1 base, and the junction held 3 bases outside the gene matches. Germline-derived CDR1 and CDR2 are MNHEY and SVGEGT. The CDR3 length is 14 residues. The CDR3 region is CASSAGGENTEAFF. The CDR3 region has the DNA TGTGCCAGCAGTGCAGGGGGCGAGAACACTGAAGCTTTCTTT.

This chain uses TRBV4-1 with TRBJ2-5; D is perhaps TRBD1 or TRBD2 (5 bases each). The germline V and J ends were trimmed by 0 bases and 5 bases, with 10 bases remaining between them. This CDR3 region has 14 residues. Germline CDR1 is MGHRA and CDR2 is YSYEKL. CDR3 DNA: TGCGCCAGCAGCCAAGAAATGGGGGAGGAGACCCAGTACTTC. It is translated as CASSQEMGEETQYF.

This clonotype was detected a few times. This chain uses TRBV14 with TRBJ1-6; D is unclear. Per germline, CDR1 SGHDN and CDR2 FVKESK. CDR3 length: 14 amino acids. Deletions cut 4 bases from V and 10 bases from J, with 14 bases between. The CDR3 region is CASSPRLGGSPLHF. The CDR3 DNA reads TGTGCCAGCAGCCCCCGACTAGGAGGATCACCCCTCCACTTT.

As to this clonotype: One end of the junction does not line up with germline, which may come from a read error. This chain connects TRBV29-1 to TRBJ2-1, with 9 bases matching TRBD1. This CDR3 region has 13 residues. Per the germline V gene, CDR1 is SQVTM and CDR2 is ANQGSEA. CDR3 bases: TGCAGCGTGGCGGGACAGGGCAACAAAGAGCAGTTCTTC. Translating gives CSVAGQGNKEQFF.

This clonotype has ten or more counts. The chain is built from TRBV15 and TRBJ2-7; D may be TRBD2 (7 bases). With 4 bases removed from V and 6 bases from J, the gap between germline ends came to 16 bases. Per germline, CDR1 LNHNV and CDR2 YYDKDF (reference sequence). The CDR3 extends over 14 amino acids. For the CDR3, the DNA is TGTGCCACCAGCACCAGGGGACTAATTCGCGAGCAGTACTTC. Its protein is CATSTRGLIREQYF. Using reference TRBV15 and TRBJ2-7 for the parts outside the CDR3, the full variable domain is DAMVIQNPRYQVTQFGKPVTLSCSQTLNHNVMYWYQQKSSQAPKLLFHYYDKDFNNEADTPDNFQSRRPNTSFCFLDIRSPGLGDTAMYLCATSTRGLIREQYFGPGTRLTVT.

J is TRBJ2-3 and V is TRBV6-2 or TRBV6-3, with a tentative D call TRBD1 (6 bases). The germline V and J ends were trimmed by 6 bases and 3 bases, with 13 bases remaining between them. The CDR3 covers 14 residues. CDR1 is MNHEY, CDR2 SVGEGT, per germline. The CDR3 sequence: CASSLGAGTDTQYF. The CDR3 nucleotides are TGTGCCAGCAGCTTGGGGGCAGGAACAGATACGCAGTATTTT.

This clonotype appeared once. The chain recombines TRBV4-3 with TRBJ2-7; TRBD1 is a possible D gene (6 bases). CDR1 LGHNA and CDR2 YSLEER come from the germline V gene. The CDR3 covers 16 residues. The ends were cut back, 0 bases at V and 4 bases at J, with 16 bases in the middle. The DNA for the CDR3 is TGCGCCAGCAGCCAAGATGGGCCAGGGGAAGGATACGAGCAGTACTTC. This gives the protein CASSQDGPGEGYEQYF.

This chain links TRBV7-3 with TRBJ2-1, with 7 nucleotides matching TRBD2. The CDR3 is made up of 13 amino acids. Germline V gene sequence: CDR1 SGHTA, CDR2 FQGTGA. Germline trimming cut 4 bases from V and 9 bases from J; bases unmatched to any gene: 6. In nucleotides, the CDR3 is TGTGCCAGCAGCTCCAACCCGGGGGGTGAGCAGTTCTTC. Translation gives CASSSNPGGEQFF. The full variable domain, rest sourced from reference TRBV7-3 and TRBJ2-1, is GAGVSQTPSNKVTEKGKYVELRCDPISGHTALYWYRQSLGQGPEFLIYFQGTGAADDSGLPNDRFFAVRPEGSVSTLKIQRTERGDSAVYLCASSSNPGGEQFFGPGTRLTVL.

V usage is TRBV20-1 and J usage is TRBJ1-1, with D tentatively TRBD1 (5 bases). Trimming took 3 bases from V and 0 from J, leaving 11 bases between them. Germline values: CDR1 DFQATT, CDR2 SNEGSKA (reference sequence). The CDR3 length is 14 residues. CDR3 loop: CSASRQLMNTEAFF. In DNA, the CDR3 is TGCAGTGCTAGCCGACAGCTCATGAACACTGAAGCTTTCTTT.

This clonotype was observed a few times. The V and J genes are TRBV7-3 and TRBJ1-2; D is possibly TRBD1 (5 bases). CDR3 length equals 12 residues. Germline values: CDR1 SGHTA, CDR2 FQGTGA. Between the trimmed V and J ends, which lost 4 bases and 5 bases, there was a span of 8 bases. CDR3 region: CASSYQGYGYTF. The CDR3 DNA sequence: TGTGCCAGCAGCTATCAGGGATATGGCTACACCTTC.

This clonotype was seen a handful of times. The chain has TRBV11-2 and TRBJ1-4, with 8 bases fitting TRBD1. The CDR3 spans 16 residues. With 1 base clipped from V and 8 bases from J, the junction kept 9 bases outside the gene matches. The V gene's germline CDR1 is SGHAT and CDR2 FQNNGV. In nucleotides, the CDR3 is TGTGCCAGCAGCTTAGGATCCTTACAGGGGGGGGAAAAACTGTTTTTT. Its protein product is CASSLGSLQGGEKLFF.

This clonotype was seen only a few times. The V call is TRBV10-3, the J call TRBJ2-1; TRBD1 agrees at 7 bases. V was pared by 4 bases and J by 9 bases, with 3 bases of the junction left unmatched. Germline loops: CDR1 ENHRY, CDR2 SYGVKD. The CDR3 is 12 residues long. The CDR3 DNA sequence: TGTGCCATCAGTGGACAGGGTGGTGAGCAGTTCTTC. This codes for CAISGQGGEQFF.

CDR3 amino acids: CASSPSTNSPLHF. As DNA, the CDR3 is TGTGCCAGCAGCCCGAGTACCAATTCACCCCTCCACTTT. The V and J genes are TRBV11-1 and TRBJ1-6; D is uncertain. The CDR3 extends over 13 amino acids. Germline lookup yields CDR1 SGHAT and CDR2 FQDESV (reference sequence). V was cut by 5 bases and J by 7 bases, with 9 bases left in between.